The rows below give T cell receptor beta chains drawn from one sample of a study of cytomegalovirus exposure and HLA in healthy donors. Clones were read by immunoSEQ multiplex PCR, and TCRdb kept only the in-frame ones, dropping some. In all, the sample yields 80,000 to 95,000 clones. The sequenced sample was PBMCs. These receptors originate from a woman under 40 in good health and CMV-seronegative. CDR3s include the opening cysteine and the closing phenylalanine or tryptophan. The D gene is left open where the match is weak.

>TRBV11-2|TRBJ2-7|.
TGTGCCAGCAGCTTGGTCAGGGGAGAAAACGAGCAGTACTTC
CASSLVRGENEQYF
>TRBV5-4|TRBJ2-1|TRBD2
TGTGCCAGCAGCTTGGTAGGTAGCGGGCATTCCTTCGATGAGCAGTTCTTC
CASSLVGSGHSFDEQFF
>TRBV7-9|TRBJ1-3|.
TGTGCCAGCAGCCAACGGGGAAACACCATATATTTT
CASSQRGNTIYF
>TRBV19|TRBJ1-1|.
TGTGCCAGTAGTGAGGGGGAAGTCACTGAAGCTTTCTTT
CASSEGEVTEAFF
>TRBV7-9|TRBJ1-1|TRBD1
TGTGCCAGCAGCAAGGGACAGGGGGCGGACACTGAAGCTTTCTTT
CASSKGQGADTEAFF
>TRBV30|TRBJ1-1|.
TGTGCCTGGTCTTCCTCAGAGAACACTGAAGCTTTCTTT
CAWSSSENTEAFF
>TRBV7-8|TRBJ2-7|.
TGTGCCAGCAGCTTAGTCTCCTCCATTCCTAACGAGCAGTACTTC
CASSLVSSIPNEQYF
>TRBV6-4|TRBJ2-1|.
TGTGCCAGCAGTGACTCGGGGGCGAGTAATGAGCAGTTCTTC
CASSDSGASNEQFF
>TRBV7-9|TRBJ2-7|.
TGTGCCAGCAGCTCTCAGCGGTACGAGCAGTACTTC
CASSSQRYEQYF
>TRBV4-2|TRBJ2-5|TRBD2
TGTGCCAGCAGCCAAAACTGGCGGGAGGCCCAAGAGACCCAGTACTTC
CASSQNWREAQETQYF
>TRBV5-1|TRBJ1-1|.
TGCGCCAGCAGCTTGGACGGTTGGACTGAAGCTTTCTTT
CASSLDGWTEAFF
>TRBV5-1|TRBJ2-7|TRBD2
TGCGCCAGCACCCGGGGCGAGGGAGGGAGCTACGAGCAGTACTTC
CASTRGEGGSYEQYF
>TRBV4-1|TRBJ2-7|.
TGCGCCAGCAGCCAAGCAAACCCGGGAACCCCCGTTCAGATGTTCGAGCAGTACTTC
CASSQANPGTPVQMFEQYF
>TRBV30|TRBJ2-1|.
TGTGCCTGGGGGAGAAACAATGAGCAGTTCTTC
CAWGRNNEQFF
>TRBV19|TRBJ1-2|.
TGTGCCAGTAGTTTGGGCAGGGGATATAACTATGGCTACACCTTC
CASSLGRGYNYGYTF
>TRBV7-2|TRBJ2-7|TRBD2
TGTGCCAGCAGTTCTAGCGGGGGGGCCTTAGGGCAGTACTTC
CASSSSGGALGQYF
>TRBV30|TRBJ2-1|.
TGTGCCTGGAGTGTACGGGGTACCCTTCTTTTCTCCTACAATGAGCAGTTCTTC
CAWSVRGTLLFSYNEQFF
>TRBV5-6|TRBJ1-1|TRBD1
TGTGCCAGCAGCACAGGGGTGAGCACTGAAGCTTTCTTT
CASSTGVSTEAFF
>TRBV5-1|TRBJ1-4|.
TGCGCCAGCAGCTCCACATCAACTAATGAAAAACTGTTTTTT
CASSSTSTNEKLFF
>TRBV10-1|TRBJ1-3|.
TGCGCCAGCTACGTGAGACTATGCTCTGGAAACACCATATATTTT
CASYVRLCSGNTIYF
>TRBV7-9|TRBJ2-5|.
TGTGCCAGCAGCCCGGACAGTTTCCAAGAGACCCAGTACTTC
CASSPDSFQETQYF
>TRBV6-6|TRBJ2-3|.
TGTGCCAGCAGCCCTTTATATAGCACAGATACGCAGTATTTT
CASSPLYSTDTQYF
>TRBV7-9|TRBJ2-6|.
TGTGCCAGCAGCTTAGCTAAATTGCAGTTCTCTGGGGCCAACGTCCTGACTTTC
CASSLAKLQFSGANVLTF